This is a list of T cell receptor beta chains from one sample in a study of blood T cell dynamics during melanoma immunotherapy. The data were produced by immunoSEQ multiplex PCR, yet TCRdb's version contains in-frame clones alone and is incomplete. The data show approximately 9,500 clones, about 88% seen once. The sample here was blood, taken from a patient treated with checkpoint blockade. Receptors were obtained from a human donor with melanoma. Each CDR3 is given with its conserved first and last residue.

TRBJ1-2 TRBV7-9 CASSPQANYGYTF
TRBJ1-2 TRBV5-4 CASSLVGANYGYTF
TRBJ1-5 TRBV28 CETGGVGQPQHF
TRBJ1-4 TRBV5-1 CASSTLPGGKLFF
TRBJ2-1 TRBV6-5 CASSPSGSSYNEQFF
TRBJ1-2 TRBV6-1 CASSEAVRGYTF
TRBJ2-3 TRBV7-9 CASSGAGYTDTQYF
TRBJ1-3 TRBV4-1 CASSQGGTASGSTIYF
TRBJ1-2 TRBV19 CASSMPGTWNYGYTF
TRBJ1-3 TRBV19 CASSVGTGHGNTIYF
TRBJ2-3 TRBV5-4 CASSKGPGLEVDTQYF
TRBJ1-4 TRBV5-5 CASSLGPNEKLFF
TRBJ1-5 TRBV10-1 CASSERITGVFNQPQHF
TRBJ2-1 TRBV29-1 CSVESAFSGEQFF
TRBJ1-3 TRBV29-1 CSVEDYTGVSGNTIYF
TRBJ1-2 TRBV15 CATSRDNPGNYGYTF
TRBJ1-2 TRBV29-1 CSVESPDARAYGYTF
TRBJ2-7 TRBV6-5 CASSPGRYEQYF
TRBJ2-2 TRBV5-1 CASSLSSNTGELFF
TRBJ1-2 TRBV7-9 CASSDEGQIYGYTF
TRBJ2-1 TRBV5-4 CASSLADSGRRNEQFF
TRBJ1-5 TRBV5-3 CARSFGTGYQPQHF
TRBJ2-3 TRBV5-6 CASSFGGTDTQYF
TRBJ2-3 TRBV7-9 CASRGGSFDTQYF
TRBJ2-1 TRBV28 CASSGRRGVDEQFF
TRBJ2-2 TRBV28 CASSLSLGNGELFF
TRBJ1-5 TRBV5-4 CASSLSPGSGQPQHF
TRBJ2-3 TRBV13 CASSAGLAGGLLDTQYF
TRBJ2-7 TRBV9 CASSPRDRPSYEQYF
TRBJ2-4 TRBV7-6 CASSPSGLGSLAKNIQYF
TRBJ1-2 TRBV27 CASSLSGHGYTF
TRBJ1-1 TRBV28 CASSFTTEAFF
TRBJ2-2 TRBV5-1 CASSPGPTGELFF
TRBJ2-7 TRBV21-1 CASSIGTVYEQYF
TRBJ2-7 TRBV2 CASSLERENEQYF
TRBJ1-1 TRBV18 CASSEGTDTEAFF